This T cell receptor beta chain was sequenced during a study of T cells after posttransplantation cyclophosphamide. Study-wide results and caveats: TRB clonality was highly associated with recipient CMV seropositivity and reactivation. Later blood repertoires were often dominated by clones from the donor CD8+ memory compartment. TRB overlap between skin or GI tissue T cells and blood was limited.

With respect to this clone: Antigen specificity is unknown.

This related bone marrow graft donor gave peripheral blood on the day of marrow donation. Germline V gene sequence: CDR1 SGHNT, CDR2 YYREEE (reference sequence). Trimming took 4 bases from V and 5 from J; bases not matched to a gene: 5. This CDR3 region has 16 residues. Sequenced by immunoSEQ multiplex PCR; TCRdb stores in-frame clones only, minus some. The repertoire holds tens of thousands of clones, with roughly 67% as singletons. The clonotype comes from a woman aged 55-69 years in good health, CMV-negative, and a related stem cell transplant donor. The sequenced sample consisted of memory CD4+ T cells sorted from PBMCs. The chain couples TRBV5-4 to TRBJ2-2, with 13 bases identical to TRBD2. CDR3 in DNA: TGTGCCAGCAGCCCTAAGACTAGCGGGGGGACCGGGGAGCTGTTTTTT. This sequence encodes CASSPKTSGGTGELFF.